Detailed here is one T cell receptor (beta chain). Trimming stripped 10 bases from V and 0 bases from J, with 7 bases between. Germline V gives CDR1 ENHRY, CDR2 SYGVKD. There are 13 residues in the CDR3. The entry originates in a study of blood T cell repertoires in COVID-19. Across the study: Collection of acute and convalescent COVID-19 samples took place in the United States, Italy and Spain. T cells, B-cell-depleted T cells, or PBMCs provided the cDNA or gDNA that served as material.

The data were produced by immunoSEQ multiplex PCR, yet TCRdb's version contains in-frame clones alone and is incomplete. The table includes some 460,000 clones, about nine tenths detected once. The study drew participants aged about 18 to 95 years from some 23 US areas. Participants had their cohort set by participant-reported clinical history. Sequenced sample: PBMCs or T cells enriched from blood (not recorded which). This chain uses TRBV10-3 with TRBJ1-6; D unclear. The sequence derives from a woman aged 18 to 35 who had recovered from COVID-19. The CDR3 loop reads CATRSSYNSPLHF. In nucleotides, the CDR3 is TGTGCCACCAGGAGCTCCTATAATTCACCCCTCCACTTT.